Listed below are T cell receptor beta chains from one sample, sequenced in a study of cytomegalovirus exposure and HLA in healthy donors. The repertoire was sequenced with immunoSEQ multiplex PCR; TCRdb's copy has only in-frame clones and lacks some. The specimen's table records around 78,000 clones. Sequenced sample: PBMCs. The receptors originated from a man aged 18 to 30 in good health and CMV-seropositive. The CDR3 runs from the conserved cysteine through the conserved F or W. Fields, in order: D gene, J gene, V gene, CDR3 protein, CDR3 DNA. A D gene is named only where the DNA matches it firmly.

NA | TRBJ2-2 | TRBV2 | CASKEGTNTGELFF | TGTGCCAGCAAGGAGGGGACGAACACCGGGGAGCTGTTTTTT
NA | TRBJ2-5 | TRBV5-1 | CASSSGETQYF | TGCGCCAGCAGCTCCGGGGAGACCCAGTACTTC
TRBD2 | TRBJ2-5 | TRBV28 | CASSLHSGRETQYF | TGTGCCAGCAGTCTCCATAGCGGGCGGGAGACCCAGTACTTC
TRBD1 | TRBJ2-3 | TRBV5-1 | CASSPHRDSNTDTQYF | TGCGCCAGCAGCCCCCATCGGGACAGTAACACAGATACGCAGTATTTT
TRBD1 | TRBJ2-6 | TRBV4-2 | CASSPPIVRDRRFSGANVLTF | TGTGCCAGCAGCCCCCCGATAGTGCGGGACAGGAGGTTTTCTGGGGCCAACGTCCTGACTTTC
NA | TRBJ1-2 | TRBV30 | CAWSVGIVDYGYTF | TGTGCCTGGAGTGTCGGTATAGTGGACTATGGCTACACCTTC
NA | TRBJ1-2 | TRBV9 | CASSVTAQPYGYTF | TGTGCCAGCAGCGTAACGGCACAGCCCTATGGCTACACCTTC
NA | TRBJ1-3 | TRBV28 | CASSLAGRSGNTIYF | TGTGCCAGCAGTTTAGCAGGGCGCTCTGGAAACACCATATATTTT
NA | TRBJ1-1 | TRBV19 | CASSTPGFNTEAFF | TGTGCCAGTAGTACTCCAGGCTTTAACACTGAAGCTTTCTTT
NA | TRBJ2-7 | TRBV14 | CASSQHPQDYEQYF | TGTGCCAGCAGCCAACACCCACAGGACTACGAGCAGTACTTC
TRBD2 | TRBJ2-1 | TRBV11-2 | CASSPDSGRGSRNEQFF | TGTGCCAGCAGCCCCGACTCCGGGCGGGGGAGTCGGAATGAGCAGTTCTTC
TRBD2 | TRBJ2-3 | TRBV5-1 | CASSTTGLAGGQPDTQYF | TGCGCCAGCAGCACCACGGGACTAGCGGGAGGTCAGCCAGATACGCAGTATTTT
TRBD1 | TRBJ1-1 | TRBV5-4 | CASSPGGNTEAFF | TGTGCCAGCAGTCCAGGGGGAAACACTGAAGCTTTCTTT
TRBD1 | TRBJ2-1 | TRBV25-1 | CASSDPTGGNEQFF | TGTGCCAGCAGTGACCCCACAGGGGGGAATGAGCAGTTCTTC
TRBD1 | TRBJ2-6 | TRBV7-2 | CASSYTGGSGANVLTF | TGTGCCAGCAGCTACACAGGGGGCTCTGGGGCCAACGTCCTGACTTTC
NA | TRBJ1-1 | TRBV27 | CASSYSIMNTEAFF | TGTGCCAGCAGTTACTCTATCATGAACACTGAAGCTTTCTTT
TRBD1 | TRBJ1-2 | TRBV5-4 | CASSFWTGNYGYTF | TGTGCCAGCAGCTTTTGGACAGGGAACTATGGCTACACCTTC
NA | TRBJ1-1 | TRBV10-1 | CASSLKGGNTEAFF | TGCGCCAGCTCCCTAAAAGGGGGGAACACTGAAGCTTTCTTT
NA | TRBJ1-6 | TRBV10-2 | CASSESSRVGSPLHF | TGCGCCAGCAGTGAGTCCTCGAGGGTTGGTTCACCCCTCCACTTT
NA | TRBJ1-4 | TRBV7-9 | CASSLGQGTTNEKLFF | TGTGCCAGCAGCCTGGGTCAGGGGACAACTAATGAAAAACTGTTTTTT
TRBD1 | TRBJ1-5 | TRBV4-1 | CASSQLGTGDPSNQPQHF | TGCGCCAGCAGCCAATTAGGCACAGGGGACCCTAGCAATCAGCCCCAGCATTTT
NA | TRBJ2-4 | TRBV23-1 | CGSIWGRAKNIQYF | TGCGGCAGCATCTGGGGGCGAGCCAAAAACATTCAGTACTTC
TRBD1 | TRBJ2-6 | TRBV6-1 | CASSEPRDRGYRANVLTF | TGTGCCAGCAGTGAACCCCGGGACAGGGGATATAGGGCCAACGTCCTGACTTTC
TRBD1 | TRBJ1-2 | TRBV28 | CASSPPRDSYGYTF | TGTGCCAGCAGTCCACCGCGGGACAGCTATGGCTACACCTTC
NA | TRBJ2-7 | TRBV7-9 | CASSLSGEQYF | TGTGCCAGCAGCTTAAGCGGCGAGCAGTACTTC
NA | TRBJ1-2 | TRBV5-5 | CASSYGVRQGLYGYTF | TGTGCCAGCAGCTATGGAGTCCGGCAGGGCCTCTATGGCTACACCTTC
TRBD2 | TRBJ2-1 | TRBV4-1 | CASSLGLAGGNEQFF | TGCGCCAGCAGCCTAGGACTAGCGGGAGGCAATGAGCAGTTCTTC
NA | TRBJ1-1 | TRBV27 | CASSISGYTEAFF | TGTGCCAGCAGTATTTCCGGGTACACTGAAGCTTTCTTT
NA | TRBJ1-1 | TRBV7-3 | CASSYDRNTEAFF | TGTGCCAGCAGCTACGACAGGAACACTGAAGCTTTCTTT
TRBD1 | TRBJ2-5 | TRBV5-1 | CASSSGQGQETQYF | TGCGCCAGCAGCTCTGGACAGGGTCAAGAGACCCAGTACTTC
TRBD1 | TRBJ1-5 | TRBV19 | CASSIRDRVQPQHF | TGTGCCAGTAGTATCCGGGACAGGGTTCAGCCCCAGCATTTT
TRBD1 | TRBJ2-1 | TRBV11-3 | CASSNGQGAYNEQFF | TGTGCCAGCAGCAACGGACAGGGAGCCTACAATGAGCAGTTCTTC
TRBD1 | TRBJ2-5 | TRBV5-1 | CASSSRPQGETQYF | TGCGCCAGCAGCTCCCGGCCACAGGGGGAGACCCAGTACTTC
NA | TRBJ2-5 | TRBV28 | CASSGPLVETQYF | TGTGCCAGCAGTGGCCCCTTGGTCGAGACCCAGTACTTC
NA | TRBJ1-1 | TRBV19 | CASSIGGGSGTEAFF | TGTGCCAGTAGTATAGGGGGGGGATCAGGGACAGAAGCTTTCTTT
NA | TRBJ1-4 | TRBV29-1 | CSVEDGGGREKLFF | TGCAGCGTTGAAGATGGGGGGGGCAGGGAAAAACTGTTTTTT
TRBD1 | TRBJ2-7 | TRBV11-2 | CASNSGQSYEQYF | TGTGCCAGCAACTCGGGACAGTCCTACGAGCAGTACTTC
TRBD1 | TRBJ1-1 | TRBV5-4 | CASSSGTGGLNTEAFF | TGTGCCAGCAGCTCCGGGACAGGGGGCTTAAACACTGAAGCTTTCTTT
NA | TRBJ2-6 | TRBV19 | CASSIRSFGVLTF | TGTGCCAGTAGTATCCGGAGCTTCGGTGTCCTGACTTTC
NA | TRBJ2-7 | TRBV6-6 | CASSYSRPTEQYF | TGTGCCAGCAGTTACTCGAGGCCCACCGAGCAGTACTTC
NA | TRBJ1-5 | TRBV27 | CASRYSSGGDQPQHF | TGTGCCAGCCGGTACAGCTCCGGCGGGGATCAGCCCCAGCATTTT
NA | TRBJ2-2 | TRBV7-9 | CASSSFDRTGELFF | TGTGCCAGCAGCTCCTTCGACAGAACCGGGGAGCTGTTTTTT
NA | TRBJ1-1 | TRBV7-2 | CASSATGSSNRVAEAFF | TGTGCCAGCAGCGCGACGGGTAGCTCAAACAGGGTGGCTGAAGCTTTCTTT
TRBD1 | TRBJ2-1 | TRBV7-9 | CASNLGDSSYNEQFF | TGTGCCAGCAATCTTGGGGACAGCTCCTACAATGAGCAGTTCTTC
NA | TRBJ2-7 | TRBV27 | CASSLGHEQYF | TGTGCCAGCAGTTTAGGGCACGAGCAGTACTTC
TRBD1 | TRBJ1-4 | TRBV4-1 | CASSRPTGSNEKLFF | TGCGCCAGCAGCCGCCCGACAGGGAGTAATGAAAAACTGTTTTTT
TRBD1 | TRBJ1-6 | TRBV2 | CASSGQGANNSPLHF | TGTGCCAGCAGTGGACAGGGGGCGAATAATTCACCCCTCCACTTT
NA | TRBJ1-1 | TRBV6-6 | CASSYSQSTLNTEAFF | TGTGCCAGCAGTTACTCCCAGTCGACATTGAACACTGAAGCTTTCTTT